These T cell receptor beta chains were read from a single sample in a study of CD8+ T cells in alopecia areata. Only in-frame clones appear in the TCRdb table, and some are missing; sequencing was by immunoSEQ multiplex PCR. The table has about 91,000 clones, under 45% seen once. Sequences were obtained from CD4+ T cells sorted from blood. All receptors derive from a human donor with alopecia areata. Each CDR3 is given with its conserved first and last residue. Each record gives: J gene, clone size, V gene, D gene, CDR3 protein, CDR3 DNA. The D gene is left open where the match is weak. Only part of the rows carry a size: once, few, many, or a class if the clone is expanded.

J: TRBJ2-3; size: -; V: TRBV6-1; D: -; CDR3: CASSESGTSTDTQYF; DNA: TGTGCCAGCAGTGAGTCCGGGACGTCCACAGATACGCAGTATTTT
J: TRBJ1-2; size: few; V: TRBV28; D: -; CDR3: CATQGTSNYGYTF; DNA: TGTGCCACCCAGGGAACGTCTAACTATGGCTACACCTTC
J: TRBJ2-7; size: -; V: TRBV29-1; D: -; CDR3: CSVQGRGYEQYF; DNA: TGCAGCGTTCAGGGGAGAGGGTACGAGCAGTACTTC
J: TRBJ2-7; size: -; V: TRBV29-1; D: TRBD2; CDR3: CSVEDRRWEGQYF; DNA: TGCAGCGTTGAAGATCGGCGGTGGGAGGGGCAGTACTTC
J: TRBJ2-5; size: -; V: TRBV30; D: -; CDR3: CACSWAAETQYF; DNA: TGTGCCTGCAGCTGGGCCGCGGAGACCCAGTACTTC
J: TRBJ1-1; size: -; V: TRBV28; D: -; CDR3: CASSRQATNTEAFF; DNA: TGTGCCAGCAGTAGACAGGCGACGAACACTGAAGCTTTCTTT
J: TRBJ2-7; size: -; V: TRBV29-1; D: -; CDR3: CSVSGRYTYEQYF; DNA: TGCAGCGTGTCAGGTCGGTATACCTACGAGCAGTACTTC
J: TRBJ2-7; size: -; V: TRBV20-1; D: -; CDR3: CSAPRAGKEYF; DNA: TGCAGTGCTCCCCGGGCAGGCAAGGAGTACTTC
J: TRBJ2-5; size: -; V: TRBV29-1; D: TRBD2; CDR3: CSARLAGKQYF; DNA: TGCAGCGCGAGACTAGCGGGGAAGCAGTACTTC
J: TRBJ2-7; size: few; V: TRBV20-1; D: -; CDR3: CSATSYEQYF; DNA: TGCAGTGCTACTAGCTACGAGCAGTACTTC
J: TRBJ1-2; size: -; V: TRBV30; D: TRBD1; CDR3: CAWKTPGQPNYGYTF; DNA: TGTGCCTGGAAGACACCGGGACAGCCTAACTATGGCTACACCTTC
J: TRBJ2-3; size: -; V: TRBV7-7; D: -; CDR3: CASSSGTGESDTQYF; DNA: TGTGCCAGCAGTTCCGGGACGGGGGAGTCAGATACGCAGTATTTT
J: TRBJ1-3; size: -; V: TRBV30; D: -; CDR3: CAWSRNPGNTIYF; DNA: TGTGCCTGGAGTAGGAACCCTGGAAACACCATATATTTT
J: TRBJ2-5; size: few; V: TRBV5-1; D: -; CDR3: CASSSAGTAYQETQYF; DNA: TGCGCCAGCAGCTCGGCCGGGACCGCGTACCAAGAGACCCAGTACTTC
J: TRBJ1-2; size: few; V: TRBV14; D: -; CDR3: CASSQERQGRGYTF; DNA: TGTGCCAGCAGCCAAGAGAGGCAGGGAAGAGGCTACACCTTC
J: TRBJ2-2; size: -; V: TRBV29-1; D: -; CDR3: CSVIGGGTGELFF; DNA: TGCAGCGTGATTGGGGGCGGCACCGGGGAGCTGTTTTTT
J: TRBJ2-1; size: -; V: TRBV29-1; D: TRBD2; CDR3: CSVDSLAGQDEQFF; DNA: TGCAGCGTTGACTCACTAGCGGGCCAAGATGAGCAGTTCTTC
J: TRBJ2-3; size: -; V: TRBV5-1; D: -; CDR3: CASSSMDSTDTQYF; DNA: TGCGCCAGCAGCTCCATGGACAGCACAGATACGCAGTATTTT
J: TRBJ2-1; size: -; V: TRBV14; D: TRBD2; CDR3: CASSQGLAGSYNEQFF; DNA: TGTGCCAGCAGCCAAGGACTAGCGGGGAGCTACAATGAGCAGTTCTTC
J: TRBJ1-1; size: -; V: TRBV29-1; D: TRBD1; CDR3: CSVRQGGNTEAFF; DNA: TGCAGCGTCCGACAGGGCGGGAACACTGAAGCTTTCTTT
J: TRBJ1-1; size: -; V: TRBV29-1; D: -; CDR3: CSVPSTRTEAFF; DNA: TGCAGCGTCCCCTCCACGCGGACTGAAGCTTTCTTT
J: TRBJ1-1; size: many; V: TRBV10-1; D: TRBD1; CDR3: CASSGNRGTEAFF; DNA: TGCGCCAGCAGTGGAAACAGGGGCACTGAAGCTTTCTTT
J: TRBJ2-3; size: -; V: TRBV29-1; D: -; CDR3: CSAPLEGDTQYF; DNA: TGCAGCGCGCCCTTAGAGGGGGATACGCAGTATTTT
J: TRBJ2-1; size: -; V: TRBV18; D: TRBD2; CDR3: CASSLPGTRGSYNEQFF; DNA: TGTGCCAGCTCACTCCCCGGGACTAGGGGCTCCTACAATGAGCAGTTCTTC
J: TRBJ2-3; size: few; V: TRBV28; D: -; CDR3: CASSLEQSTDTQYF; DNA: TGTGCCAGCAGTTTAGAACAGAGCACAGATACGCAGTATTTT
J: TRBJ1-5; size: once; V: TRBV30; D: -; CDR3: CAWRKSGSNQPQHF; DNA: TGTGCCTGGAGGAAGAGCGGATCTAATCAGCCCCAGCATTTT
J: TRBJ2-1; size: -; V: TRBV29-1; D: -; CDR3: CSVGTQTRSNEQFF; DNA: TGCAGCGTCGGAACCCAGACTAGGAGCAATGAGCAGTTCTTC